Presented here are 15 T cell receptor beta chains from one specimen sequenced in a study of T cell repertoires in cytomegalovirus infection. Their antigens are not known. Using its own MiXCR run on the reads, TCRdb lists one record per CDR3 protein. The table lists some 700,000 distinct CDR3 sequences, roughly 30% of them singletons. Specimen: cultured PBMCs, collected from culture after CMV antigen stimulation. The receptor set was obtained from a human donor in good health (CMV status not recorded). Some clones in this sample may be carry-over from other donors' samples.

V is TRBV7-8 and J is TRBJ2-3, with TRBD1 as a possible D gene (5 bases). Per the germline V gene, CDR1 is SGHVS and CDR2 is FQNEAQ. CDR3 length: 17 amino acids. The V end lost 5 bases, the J end lost 1 base, and 19 bases lay between the germline ends. The CDR3 loop reads CASSPGKGAVGTDTQYF. CDR3 nucleotide sequence: TGTGCCAGCAGCCCCGGAAAAGGGGCAGTGGGCACAGATACGCAGTATTTT. The entire variable domain, with the rest obtained from reference TRBV7-8 and TRBJ2-3, is as follows: GAGVSQSPRYKVAKRGQDVALRCDPISGHVSLFWYQQALGQGPEFLTYFQNEAQLDKSGLPSDRFFAERPEGSVSTLKIQRTQQEDSAVYLCASSPGKGAVGTDTQYFGPGTRLTVL.

This clonotype has more than one count but fewer than ten. The chain links TRBV12-3 or TRBV12-4 to TRBJ1-1, with a possible D match to TRBD1 (5 bases). The CDR3 is made up of 14 amino acids. Trimming removed 4 bases at V and 5 bases at J, with 14 bases between. CDR3: CASSSSPRATEAFF. In nucleotides, the CDR3 is TGTGCCAGCAGTTCCTCCCCCAGGGCGACTGAAGCTTTCTTT.

This clonotype has just a few counts. The chain links TRBV5-4 to TRBJ2-3; TRBD2 matches 10 bases. The CDR3 contains 14 residues. Trimming cost V 1 base and J 7 bases; bases outside gene matches: 3. Per germline, CDR1 SGHNT and CDR2 YYREEE (reference sequence). CDR3 nucleotide sequence: TGTGCCAGCAGCTTGAGGACTAGCGGAAATACGCAGTATTTT. Protein: CASSLRTSGNTQYF.

The chain uses TRBV2 and TRBJ2-3; 9 nucleotides agree with TRBD2. Germline V gene data show CDR1 as SNHLY and CDR2 as FYNNEI. CDR3 length equals 14 residues. The J segment lost 4 bases and the V segment lost 6 bases, leaving 5 bases of the junction unmatched. The CDR3 region has the DNA TGTGCCAGCAGGGTTAGCGGGAGTGCAGATACGCAGTATTTT. It yields the protein CASRVSGSADTQYF. The full variable domain, in which reference TRBV2 and TRBJ2-3 provide the parts outside the CDR3, is EPEVTQTPSHQVTQMGQEVILRCVPISNHLYFYWYRQILGQKVEFLVSFYNNEISEKSEIFDDQFSVERPDGSNFTLKIRSTKLEDSAMYFCASRVSGSADTQYFGPGTRLTVL.

The sample holds many counts of this clonotype. The chain is built from TRBV7-2 and TRBJ1-5; weak D call: TRBD1 (5 bases). Deletions cut 2 bases from V and 3 bases from J, with 8 bases between. The CDR3 extends over 14 amino acids. Germline V gene sequence: CDR1 SGHTA, CDR2 FQGNSA. CDR3 sequence reads: CASSLQGYNQPQHF. DNA of the CDR3: TGTGCCAGCAGCTTACAGGGATACAATCAGCCCCAGCATTTT.

In regard to this clonotype: At one of its ends the junction is not consistent with the germline gene, which may arise from a read error. The chain has TRBV6-5 and TRBJ2-6; D may be TRBD1 (5 bases). CDR1 is MNHEY, CDR2 SVGAGI, per germline. The CDR3 covers 14 residues. For the CDR3, the DNA is TGTGCCAGCACCCACTCAGCTGGGGCCAGCGTCCTGACTTTC. Translation: CASTHSAGASVLTF.

This clonotype was seen more than once but under ten times. This chain joins TRBV10-3 and TRBJ1-4; D ambiguous. The germline V and J ends were trimmed by 3 bases and 8 bases, with 7 bases remaining between them. Germline V gene sequence: CDR1 ENHRY, CDR2 SYGVKD. The CDR3 is made up of 12 amino acids. The chain's CDR3 is CAISDREEKLFF. Here the CDR3 DNA reads TGTGCCATCAGTGATCGGGAGGAAAAACTGTTTTTT.

The rearrangement joins TRBV2 to TRBJ2-3; D perhaps matches TRBD2 (6 bases). V was shortened by 3 bases and J by 1 base, with 8 bases between the two germline ends. CDR1 is SNHLY, CDR2 FYNNEI, per germline. The CDR3 covers 14 residues. CDR3 sequence reads: CASSDRRGTDTQYF. CDR3 nucleotides: TGTGCCAGCAGTGATAGGAGGGGCACAGATACGCAGTATTTT.

This clonotype was counted only a few times. The chain links TRBV7-6 to TRBJ2-6; D is ambiguous. Trimming left V 7 bases short and J 4 bases short, with 17 bases between. The CDR3 has 16 residues. Germline CDR1 is SGHVS and CDR2 is FNYEAQ. CDR3 coding DNA: TGTGCCAGCATTGGAGTAGGCGAATCCGGGGCCAACGTCCTGACTTTC. Encoded protein: CASIGVGESGANVLTF.

The gene calls are TRBV7-6 and TRBJ2-5; D not resolved. The CDR3 extends over 14 amino acids. The V and J ends lost 1 base and 6 bases respectively, with 12 bases between them. Germline CDR1 and CDR2: SGHVS and FNYEAQ. The CDR3 sequence: CASSLGLVRQTQYF. In DNA, the CDR3 is TGTGCCAGCAGCTTAGGTTTAGTGCGGCAGACCCAGTACTTC.

This chain connects TRBV7-9 to TRBJ2-7, with TRBD1 as a possible D gene (5 bases). Germline V gene data show CDR1 as SEHNR and CDR2 as FQNEAQ (reference sequence). This CDR3 region has 14 residues. Trimming took off 4 bases at V and 6 bases at J, with 16 bases between the two ends. The CDR3 nucleotides are TGTGCCAGCAGCTCAATCAGGGTTCCGGGCGAGCAGTACTTC. Its translation is CASSSIRVPGEQYF.

The chain recombines TRBV5-1 with TRBJ2-3; tentative D call: TRBD2 (5 bases). The CDR3 spans 14 residues. V lost 5 bases and J 6 bases, leaving 16 bases between the germline ends. Germline V gives CDR1 SGHRS, CDR2 YFSETQ. The CDR3 region is CASRPVLAGDTQYF. DNA for the CDR3: TGCGCCAGCAGACCAGTGCTAGCCGGGGATACGCAGTATTTT.

This clonotype was seen a handful of times. The V gene is TRBV4-2, the J gene TRBJ1-6; tentatively, D is TRBD1 (5 bases). The V end lost 0 bases, the J end lost 8 bases, and 11 bases lay between the germline ends. The germline CDR1 and CDR2 sequences are LGHNA and YNFKEQ. There are 15 residues in the CDR3. CDR3 DNA sequence: TGTGCCAGCAGCCAAGATGGGTCAGGGCATTCACCCCTCCACTTT. It is translated as CASSQDGSGHSPLHF.

This clonotype was counted once. The V and J genes are TRBV24-1 and TRBJ1-5; D is uncertain. The V end was cut by 4 bases, the J end by 0 bases, with 6 bases between. The CDR3 is 14 amino acids. Germline V CDR1 and CDR2: KGHDR, SFDVKD. For the CDR3, the DNA is TGTGCCACCAGTGACGGGGATAGCAATCAGCCCCAGCATTTT. The encoded protein is CATSDGDSNQPQHF.

The V and J genes are TRBV6-2 or TRBV6-3 and TRBJ2-7; the match to TRBD2 covers 12 bases. From germline, CDR1 is MNHEY and CDR2 SVGEGT. V gave up 6 bases and J gave up 5 bases; unmatched junction bases: 8. This CDR3 spans 15 amino acids. CDR3 loop: CASSPLAGGYNEQYF. In DNA, the CDR3 is TGTGCCAGCAGCCCCCTAGCGGGGGGGTATAACGAGCAGTACTTC.